This TCR beta chain was obtained from a study of T-cell memory formation after mild COVID-19. The wider study: TCR clustering was largely donor specific. Study conclusions and caveats: Researchers report contracting CD4+ clones mostly in CM and EM, with CD8+ clones in EMRA. SARS-CoV-2 specificity of second-wave clones peaking day 37 was unconfirmed.

Concerning this clonotype: Its antigen is unknown.

Trimming removed 1 base at V and 3 bases at J, with 13 bases between. Germline V lookup: CDR1 LGHNA, CDR2 YSLEER. This CDR3 comprises 15 residues. Barcoded TCR alpha and TCR beta cDNA libraries with UMIs came from 5'RACE using constant-segment primers. One entry per CDR3 protein, called by TCRdb with MiXCR from the 5' RACE reads. The data contain some 260,000 distinct CDR3 sequences, about a sixth of them singletons. The receptor was isolated from a man younger than 35 who had mild COVID-19 (a few samples of this study predate the infection). Cell type and time point are not known. This sequence joins TRBV4-3 and TRBJ2-7; D is unclear. Sequenced sample: PBMCs or a T cell subset sorted from them (not recorded which). The DNA for the CDR3 is TGCGCCAGCAGCCAAGCCTTAGGCGGCGTCTACGAGCAGTACGTC. This gives the protein CASSQALGGVYEQYV.